The clone carrying this T cell receptor (beta chain) was seen many times. Its antigen is still unknown. Based on clinical symptoms, serum thyroxine and TRAb, thyroid ultrasound and orbital computed tomography, diagnoses were reached. This sample holds PBMCs from about 10 ml fresh peripheral blood. This entry is derived from a study of T cells in Graves' hyperthyroidism and ophthalmopathy. This CDR3 is built from 14 residues. The V gene's germline CDR1 is PRHDT and CDR2 FYEKMQ (reference sequence). V was trimmed by 3 bases and J by 3 bases, leaving 12 bases between them. Amplification of TCR beta CDR3 regions was performed using RNA transcripts as template. The study used the HTBI primer set for a first-round RT-PCR of the TCR CDR3. TCRdb re-called the multiplex PCR reads through MiXCR, storing one row per CDR3 protein. This table holds about 400,000 distinct CDR3 sequences, roughly 14% found once. Findings and caveats of the study: Model output signaled ophthalmopathy a median about seven months ahead of onset.

Sequenced: blood. The receptor was derived from a man younger than 30 with Graves' ophthalmopathy. The J gene is TRBJ2-7, the V gene TRBV13; D gene ambiguous. CDR3 bases: TGTGCCAGCAGCTTCATCTTGCGGCGCTACGAGCAGTACTTC. It yields the protein CASSFILRRYEQYF.